This T cell receptor beta chain is drawn from a study of control samples from healthy donors and cancer patients. The CDR3 spans 14 residues. Germline V gene data show CDR1 as LNHDA and CDR2 as SQIVND (reference sequence). Trimming left V 3 bases short and J 1 base short, with 6 bases between. Libraries were prepared by immunoSEQ multiplex PCR; TCRdb keeps only in-frame clonotypes and omits some of them. The repertoire holds about 190,000 clones, with approximately 90% as singletons. The genes are TRBV19 and TRBJ2-2; D possibly matches TRBD1 or TRBD2 (5 bases each). Sample: blood. This sequence originates from a man aged 25 to 40 in good health. CDR3 DNA sequence: TGTGCCAGTAGTATTGGGGGGAACACCGGGGAGCTGTTTTTT. This translates into CASSIGGNTGELFF.